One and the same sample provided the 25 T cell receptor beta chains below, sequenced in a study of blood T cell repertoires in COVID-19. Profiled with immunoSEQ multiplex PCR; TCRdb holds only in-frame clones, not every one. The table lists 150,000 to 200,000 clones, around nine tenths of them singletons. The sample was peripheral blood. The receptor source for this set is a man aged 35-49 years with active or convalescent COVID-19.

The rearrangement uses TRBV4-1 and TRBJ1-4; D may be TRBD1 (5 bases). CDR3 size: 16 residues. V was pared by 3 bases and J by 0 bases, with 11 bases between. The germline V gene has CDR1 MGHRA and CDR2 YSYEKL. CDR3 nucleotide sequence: TGCGCCAGCAGCCAGTTCCCGACAGCAACTAATGAAAAACTGTTTTTT. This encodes CASSQFPTATNEKLFF.

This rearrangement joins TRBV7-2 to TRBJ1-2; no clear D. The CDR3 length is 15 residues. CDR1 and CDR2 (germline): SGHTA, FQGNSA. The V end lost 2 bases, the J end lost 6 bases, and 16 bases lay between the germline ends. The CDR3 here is CASSLKIGGSDGYTF. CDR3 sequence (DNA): TGTGCCAGCAGCTTAAAGATCGGAGGGTCCGATGGCTACACCTTC.

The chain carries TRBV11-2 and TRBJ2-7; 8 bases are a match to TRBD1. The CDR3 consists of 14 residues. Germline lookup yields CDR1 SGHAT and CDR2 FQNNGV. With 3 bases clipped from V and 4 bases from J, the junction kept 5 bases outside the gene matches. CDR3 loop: CASSFSGGNYEQYF. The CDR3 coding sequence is TGTGCCAGCAGCTTTTCAGGGGGCAATTACGAGCAGTACTTC.

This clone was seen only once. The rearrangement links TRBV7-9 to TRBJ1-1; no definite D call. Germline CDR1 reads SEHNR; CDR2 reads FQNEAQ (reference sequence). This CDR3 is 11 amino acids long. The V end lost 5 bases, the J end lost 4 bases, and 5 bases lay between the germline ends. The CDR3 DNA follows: TGTGCCAGCAGCCCCGGCACTGAAGCTTTCTTT. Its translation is CASSPGTEAFF.

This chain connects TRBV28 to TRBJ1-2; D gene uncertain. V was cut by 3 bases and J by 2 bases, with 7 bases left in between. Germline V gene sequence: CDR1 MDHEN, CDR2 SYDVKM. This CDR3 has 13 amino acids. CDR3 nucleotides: TGTGCCAGCAGTTTGTATCCCAACTATGGCTACACCTTC. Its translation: CASSLYPNYGYTF.

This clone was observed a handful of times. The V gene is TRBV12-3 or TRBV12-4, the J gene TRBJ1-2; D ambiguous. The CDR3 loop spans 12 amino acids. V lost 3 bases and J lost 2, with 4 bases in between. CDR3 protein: CASSFGNYGYTF. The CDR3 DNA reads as TGTGCCAGCAGTTTCGGGAACTATGGCTACACCTTC.

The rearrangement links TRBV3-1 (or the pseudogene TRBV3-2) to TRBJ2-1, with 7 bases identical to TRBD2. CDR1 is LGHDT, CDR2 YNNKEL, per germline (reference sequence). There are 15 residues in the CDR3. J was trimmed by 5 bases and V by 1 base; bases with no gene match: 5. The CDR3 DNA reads TGTGCCAGCAGCCAAGCAGGGACTACCAACAATGAGCAGTTCTTC. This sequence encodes CASSQAGTTNNEQFF.

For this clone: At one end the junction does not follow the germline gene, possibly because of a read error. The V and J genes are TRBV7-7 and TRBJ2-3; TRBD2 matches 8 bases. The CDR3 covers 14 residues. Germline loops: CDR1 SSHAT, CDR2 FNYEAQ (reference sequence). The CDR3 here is CASSSGLATDTQYF. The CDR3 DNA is TGTGCTAGCAGTTCTGGACTAGCCACAGATACGCAGTATTTT. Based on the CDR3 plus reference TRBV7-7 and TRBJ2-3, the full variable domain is GAGVSQSPRYKVTKRGQDVTLRCDPISSHATLYWYQQALGQGPEFLTYFNYEAQPDKSGLPSDRFSAERPEGSISTLTIQRTEQRDSAMYRCASSSGLATDTQYFGPGTRLTVL.

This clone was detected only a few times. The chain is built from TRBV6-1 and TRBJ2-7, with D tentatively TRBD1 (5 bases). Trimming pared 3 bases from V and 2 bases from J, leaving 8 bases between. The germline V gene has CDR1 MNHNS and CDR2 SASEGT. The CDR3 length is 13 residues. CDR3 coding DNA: TGTGCCAGCAGTGAGCGACAGACCTACGAGCAGTACTTC. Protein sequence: CASSERQTYEQYF.

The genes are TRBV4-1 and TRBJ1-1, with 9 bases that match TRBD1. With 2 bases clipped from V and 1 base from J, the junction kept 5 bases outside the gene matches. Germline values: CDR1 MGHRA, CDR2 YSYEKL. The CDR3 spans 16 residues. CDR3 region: CASSQYTGGANTEAFF. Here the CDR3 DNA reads TGCGCCAGCAGCCAATATACAGGGGGCGCGAACACTGAAGCTTTCTTT.

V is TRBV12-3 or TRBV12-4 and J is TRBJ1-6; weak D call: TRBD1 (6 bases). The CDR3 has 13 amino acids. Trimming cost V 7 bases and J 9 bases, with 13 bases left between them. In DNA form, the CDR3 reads TGTGCCAGCAAGAACAGGGTTGGTTCACCCCTCCACTTT. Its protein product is CASKNRVGSPLHF.

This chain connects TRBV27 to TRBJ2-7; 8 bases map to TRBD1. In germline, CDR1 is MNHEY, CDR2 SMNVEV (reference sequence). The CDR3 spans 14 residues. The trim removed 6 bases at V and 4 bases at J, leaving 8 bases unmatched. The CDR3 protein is CASRPRQGIYEQYF. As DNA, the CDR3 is TGTGCCAGCAGACCCAGACAGGGGATTTACGAGCAGTACTTC.

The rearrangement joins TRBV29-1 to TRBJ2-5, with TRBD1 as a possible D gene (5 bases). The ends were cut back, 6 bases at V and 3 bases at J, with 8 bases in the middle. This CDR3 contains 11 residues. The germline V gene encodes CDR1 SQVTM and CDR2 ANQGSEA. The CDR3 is CSVTREETQYF. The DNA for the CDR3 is TGCAGCGTAACCAGGGAAGAGACCCAGTACTTC.

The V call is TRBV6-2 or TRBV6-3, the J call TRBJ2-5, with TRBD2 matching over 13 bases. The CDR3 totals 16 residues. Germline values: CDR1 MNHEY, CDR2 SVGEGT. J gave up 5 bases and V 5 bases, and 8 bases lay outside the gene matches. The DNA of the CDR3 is TGTGCCAGCAGTCCCCTGACTAGCGGGGGGCAGGAGACCCAGTACTTC. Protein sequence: CASSPLTSGGQETQYF.

The chain's CDR3 is CASSSIGSYTDTQYF. Written as DNA, the CDR3 is TGTGCCAGCAGTTCAATCGGGTCCTACACAGATACGCAGTATTTT. This rearrangement joins TRBV27 to TRBJ2-3, with unresolved D. This CDR3 spans 15 amino acids. Trimming took off 4 bases at V and 2 bases at J, with 13 bases between the two ends. Germline V lookup: CDR1 MNHEY, CDR2 SMNVEV (reference sequence).

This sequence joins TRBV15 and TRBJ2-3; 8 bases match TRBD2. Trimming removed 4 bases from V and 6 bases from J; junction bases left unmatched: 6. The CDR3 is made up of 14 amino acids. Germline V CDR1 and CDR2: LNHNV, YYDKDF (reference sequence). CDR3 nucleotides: TGTGCCACCAGCATAAACAGCGGGGGCGATACGCAGTATTTT. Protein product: CATSINSGGDTQYF. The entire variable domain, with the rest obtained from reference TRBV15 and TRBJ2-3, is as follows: DAMVIQNPRYQVTQFGKPVTLSCSQTLNHNVMYWYQQKSSQAPKLLFHYYDKDFNNEADTPDNFQSRRPNTSFCFLDIRSPGLGDTAMYLCATSINSGGDTQYFGPGTRLTVL.

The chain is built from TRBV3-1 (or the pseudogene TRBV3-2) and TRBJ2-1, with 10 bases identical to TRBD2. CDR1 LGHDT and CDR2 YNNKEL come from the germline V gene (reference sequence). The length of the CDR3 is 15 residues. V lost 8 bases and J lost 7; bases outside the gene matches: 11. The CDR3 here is CASGGLLAGSNEQFF. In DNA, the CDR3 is TGTGCCAGCGGGGGGCTACTAGCGGGGTCGAATGAGCAGTTCTTC.

The CDR3 sequence: CASSSLWAVSLRGTEAFF. The DNA for the CDR3 is TGTGCCAGCAGCTCCCTATGGGCCGTCTCGCTTCGGGGCACTGAAGCTTTCTTT. The chain carries TRBV7-3 and TRBJ1-1, with D unresolved. This CDR3 comprises 18 residues. CDR1 is SGHTA and CDR2 is FQGTGA in the germline V gene. V gave up 4 bases and J gave up 4 bases, with 25 bases separating them.

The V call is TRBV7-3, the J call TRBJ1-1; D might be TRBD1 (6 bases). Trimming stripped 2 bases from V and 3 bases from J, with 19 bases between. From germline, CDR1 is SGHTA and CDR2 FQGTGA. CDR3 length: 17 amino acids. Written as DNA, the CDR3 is TGTGCCAGCAGCTTATTCGGCAGGGGTGAACGGTACACTGAAGCTTTCTTT. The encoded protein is CASSLFGRGERYTEAFF.

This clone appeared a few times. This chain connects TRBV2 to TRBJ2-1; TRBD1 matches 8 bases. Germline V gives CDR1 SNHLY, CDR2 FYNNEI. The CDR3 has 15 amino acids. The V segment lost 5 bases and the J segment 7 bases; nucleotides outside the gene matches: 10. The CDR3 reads CASSSSRGRGNEQFF. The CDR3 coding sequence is TGTGCCAGCAGTTCTTCCAGGGGGCGCGGTAATGAGCAGTTCTTC.

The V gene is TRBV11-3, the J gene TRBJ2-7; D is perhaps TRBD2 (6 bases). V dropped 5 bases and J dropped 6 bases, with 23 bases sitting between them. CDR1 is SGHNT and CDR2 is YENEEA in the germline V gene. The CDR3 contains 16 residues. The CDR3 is CASSRPGLPRVCEQYF. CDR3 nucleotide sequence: TGTGCCAGCAGCCGTCCCGGACTACCCCGGGTCTGCGAGCAGTACTTC.

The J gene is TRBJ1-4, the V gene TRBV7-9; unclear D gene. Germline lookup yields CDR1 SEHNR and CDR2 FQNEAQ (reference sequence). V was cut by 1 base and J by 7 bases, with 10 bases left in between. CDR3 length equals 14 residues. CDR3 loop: CASSLVAVAEKLFF. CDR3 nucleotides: TGTGCCAGCAGCTTAGTCGCAGTCGCTGAAAAACTGTTTTTT. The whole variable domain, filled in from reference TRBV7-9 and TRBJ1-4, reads DTGVSQNPRHKITKRGQNVTFRCDPISEHNRLYWYRQTLGQGPEFLTYFQNEAQLEKSRLLSDRFSAERPKGSFSTLEIQRTEQGDSAMYLCASSLVAVAEKLFFGSGTQLSVL.

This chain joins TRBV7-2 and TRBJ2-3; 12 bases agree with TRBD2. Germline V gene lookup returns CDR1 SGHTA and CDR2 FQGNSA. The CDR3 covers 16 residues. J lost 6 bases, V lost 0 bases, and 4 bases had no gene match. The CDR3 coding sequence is TGTGCCAGCAGCTTAGCTCTAGCGGGGGGGCCTGATACGCAGTATTTT. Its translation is CASSLALAGGPDTQYF.

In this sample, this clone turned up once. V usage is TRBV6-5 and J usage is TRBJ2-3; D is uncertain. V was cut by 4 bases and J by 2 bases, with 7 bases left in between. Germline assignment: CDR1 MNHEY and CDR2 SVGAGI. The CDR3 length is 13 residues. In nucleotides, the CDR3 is TGTGCCAGCAGTTTTCGTAACACAGATACGCAGTATTTT. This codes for CASSFRNTDTQYF.

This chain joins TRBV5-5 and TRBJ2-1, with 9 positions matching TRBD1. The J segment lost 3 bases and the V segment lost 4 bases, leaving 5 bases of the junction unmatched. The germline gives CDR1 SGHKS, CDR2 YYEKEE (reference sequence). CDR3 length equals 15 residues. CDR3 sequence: CASSMDRGHYNEQFF. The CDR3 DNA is TGTGCCAGCAGCATGGACAGGGGCCACTACAATGAGCAGTTCTTC.